Here is one TCR beta chain with its context. Its antigen is currently unknown. The source of the sample is a study of cytomegalovirus exposure and HLA in healthy donors. General observations from the study: Most observed TCR sequences were rare, whereas some public TCRs were detected in many donors. Researchers reported from a later analysis that most CMV-associated TCR beta chains appeared HLA-restricted. Near-uniform donor sequencing depth was presumed by presence/absence analyses.

Primers included in the PCR were 60 Vbeta and 13 Jbeta primers. Measured with immunoSEQ multiplex PCR; TCRdb has only the in-frame clones, and not every one. In total, the table holds about 130,000 clones. The CDR3 is 12 residues long. The V and J ends lost 0 bases and 8 bases respectively, with 10 bases between them. Germline CDR1 GTSNPN, CDR2 SVGIG (reference sequence). Sequencing input: PBMCs. The receptor's source is a woman aged 60 to 75 in good health and CMV-seronegative. V gene TRBV30 combines with J gene TRBJ1-1; D gene ambiguous. The CDR3 here is CAWSVLEAEAFF. CDR3 nucleotides: TGTGCCTGGAGTGTTCTAGAGGCCGAAGCTTTCTTT.